A selection of T cell receptor beta chains follows, all from one sample in a study of T-cell reconstitution after alpha-beta-depleted transplantation in children. A single record per CDR3 protein comes from TCRdb applying MiXCR to the PCR reads. Of fewer than 250,000 distinct CDR3 sequences in the sample, approximately 17% were seen once. The sequencing used PBMCs, mostly from graft donor cells, collected 360 days after TCRalphabeta/CD19-depleted stem cell transplant. These TCRs come from a male patient under 10 years old who had a stem cell transplant for acute lymphoblastic leukemia, so the T cells may come from the graft donor. Both conserved end residues are part of each CDR3. The order of the fields is clone size, V gene, D gene, J gene, CDR3 protein, CDR3 DNA. The D gene is left open where the match is weak. Where a row states a size, it is once, few, many or the class of an expanded clone; other rows omit it.

abundance: -; v_gene: TRBV7-2; d_gene: -; j_gene: TRBJ2-7; CDR3aa: CVSSFTTNEQYF; CDR3nt: TGTGTCAGCAGCTTCACGACCAACGAGCAGTACTTC
abundance: -; v_gene: TRBV12-3/TRBV12-4; d_gene: -; j_gene: TRBJ1-3; CDR3aa: CASSLERVRNTIYF; CDR3nt: TGTGCCAGCAGCCTAGAACGAGTTAGAAACACCATATATTTT
abundance: few; v_gene: TRBV7-2; d_gene: -; j_gene: TRBJ1-2; CDR3aa: CASSLGSGNYGYTF; CDR3nt: TGTGCCAGCAGCTTAGGGTCAGGAAACTATGGCTACACCTTC
abundance: few; v_gene: TRBV5-1; d_gene: -; j_gene: TRBJ2-5; CDR3aa: CASSPGPGVSYQETQYF; CDR3nt: TGCGCCAGCAGCCCGGGGCCTGGGGTGTCGTACCAAGAGACCCAGTACTTC
abundance: few; v_gene: TRBV9; d_gene: -; j_gene: TRBJ2-1; CDR3aa: CASSVEGIQVYNEQFF; CDR3nt: TGTGCCAGCAGCGTGGAGGGCATCCAAGTCTACAATGAGCAGTTCTTC
abundance: few; v_gene: TRBV24-1; d_gene: TRBD2; j_gene: TRBJ2-1; CDR3aa: CATSGWSPSSGEVNEQFF; CDR3nt: TGTGCCACCAGTGGTTGGTCCCCTTCTAGCGGGGAAGTCAATGAGCAGTTCTTC
abundance: -; v_gene: TRBV5-1; d_gene: -; j_gene: TRBJ1-1; CDR3aa: CASSFGIPNTEAFF; CDR3nt: TGCGCCAGCAGCTTTGGGATACCGAACACTGAAGCTTTCTTT
abundance: few; v_gene: TRBV29-1; d_gene: -; j_gene: TRBJ1-1; CDR3aa: CSVEDWNMNTEAFF; CDR3nt: TGCAGCGTTGAAGATTGGAATATGAACACTGAAGCTTTCTTT
abundance: -; v_gene: TRBV27; d_gene: -; j_gene: TRBJ2-4; CDR3aa: CASSLTRGKNIQYF; CDR3nt: TGTGCCAGCAGTTTAACTAGGGGCAAAAACATTCAGTACTTC
abundance: few; v_gene: TRBV7-2; d_gene: -; j_gene: TRBJ2-7; CDR3aa: CASSLVAGNYEQYF; CDR3nt: TGTGCCAGCAGCTTAGTAGCCGGGAACTACGAGCAGTACTTC
abundance: few; v_gene: TRBV27; d_gene: -; j_gene: TRBJ2-7; CDR3aa: CASSSSNRVTEQYF; CDR3nt: TGTGCCAGCAGTTCGTCAAACAGGGTTACGGAGCAGTACTTC
abundance: -; v_gene: TRBV7-9; d_gene: -; j_gene: TRBJ2-3; CDR3aa: CASSISTDTQYF; CDR3nt: TGTGCCAGCAGCATAAGCACAGATACGCAGTATTTT
abundance: few; v_gene: TRBV7-9; d_gene: -; j_gene: TRBJ2-2; CDR3aa: CASSLVVSGITGELFF; CDR3nt: TGTGCCAGCAGCTTAGTAGTGTCAGGGATCACCGGGGAGCTGTTTTTT
abundance: few; v_gene: TRBV6-2/TRBV6-3; d_gene: -; j_gene: TRBJ2-3; CDR3aa: CASSPFSSLIPDTQYF; CDR3nt: TGTGCCAGCAGCCCTTTCTCGAGCCTCATCCCAGATACGCAGTATTTT
abundance: many; v_gene: TRBV4-3; d_gene: -; j_gene: TRBJ2-7; CDR3aa: CASSQVDDGSYEQYF; CDR3nt: TGCGCCAGCAGCCAAGTGGATGACGGATCCTACGAGCAGTACTTC
abundance: -; v_gene: TRBV21-1; d_gene: -; j_gene: TRBJ2-4; CDR3aa: CASTPNLGGGLAKNIQYF; CDR3nt: TGTGCCAGCACCCCAAACCTCGGCGGGGGACTAGCCAAAAACATTCAGTACTTC
abundance: -; v_gene: TRBV4-3; d_gene: -; j_gene: TRBJ2-7; CDR3aa: CASSQARFREQYF; CDR3nt: TGCGCCAGCAGCCAAGCCAGGTTTCGGGAGCAGTACTTC
abundance: few; v_gene: TRBV12-3/TRBV12-4; d_gene: TRBD1; j_gene: TRBJ1-1; CDR3aa: CASSRTGPEAFF; CDR3nt: TGTGCCAGCAGCCGGACAGGGCCTGAAGCTTTCTTT
abundance: few; v_gene: TRBV19; d_gene: -; j_gene: TRBJ2-7; CDR3aa: CASSIPGEQYF; CDR3nt: TGTGCCAGTAGTATCCCAGGGGAGCAGTACTTC
abundance: many; v_gene: TRBV4-3; d_gene: TRBD2; j_gene: TRBJ2-1; CDR3aa: CASRVLAGGGEQFF; CDR3nt: TGCGCCAGCAGAGTACTAGCGGGGGGTGGGGAGCAGTTCTTC
abundance: -; v_gene: TRBV6-5; d_gene: -; j_gene: TRBJ1-4; CDR3aa: CASSYGGATNEKLFF; CDR3nt: TGTGCCAGCAGTTACGGGGGGGCAACTAATGAAAAACTGTTTTTT
abundance: few; v_gene: TRBV12-3/TRBV12-4; d_gene: TRBD1; j_gene: TRBJ2-6; CDR3aa: CASSFGTGGSGANVLTF; CDR3nt: TGTGCCAGCAGTTTTGGGACAGGAGGTTCTGGGGCCAACGTCCTGACTTTC
abundance: few; v_gene: TRBV20-1; d_gene: -; j_gene: TRBJ1-6; CDR3aa: CSASSQEVVPPIPLHF; CDR3nt: TGCAGTGCTAGCTCACAGGAAGTGGTCCCTCCAATCCCCCTCCACTTT
abundance: few; v_gene: TRBV24-1; d_gene: TRBD1; j_gene: TRBJ1-2; CDR3aa: CAPPGQWRYGYTF; CDR3nt: TGTGCCCCCCCGGGACAGTGGCGATATGGCTACACCTTC
abundance: -; v_gene: TRBV7-9; d_gene: -; j_gene: TRBJ1-2; CDR3aa: CASSPPKGYGYTF; CDR3nt: TGTGCCAGCAGTCCGCCCAAGGGCTATGGCTACACCTTC
abundance: many; v_gene: TRBV20-1; d_gene: -; j_gene: TRBJ1-4; CDR3aa: CSARDFNEKLFF; CDR3nt: TGCAGTGCTAGAGACTTTAATGAAAAACTGTTTTTT
abundance: few; v_gene: TRBV28; d_gene: TRBD2; j_gene: TRBJ2-5; CDR3aa: CASSPRVAGGQETQYF; CDR3nt: TGTGCCAGCAGTCCCCGTGTAGCGGGGGGACAAGAGACCCAGTACTTC
abundance: -; v_gene: TRBV6-5; d_gene: -; j_gene: TRBJ2-3; CDR3aa: CASSYSPGLGADTQYF; CDR3nt: TGTGCCAGCAGTTACTCCCCCGGTTTGGGGGCAGATACGCAGTATTTT
abundance: few; v_gene: TRBV7-9; d_gene: -; j_gene: TRBJ2-5; CDR3aa: CASSSPGSQETQYF; CDR3nt: TGTGCCAGCAGCTCTCCGGGGTCCCAAGAGACCCAGTACTTC
abundance: many; v_gene: TRBV12-3/TRBV12-4; d_gene: -; j_gene: TRBJ1-1; CDR3aa: CASSFSRGVLMNTEAFF; CDR3nt: TGTGCCAGCAGTTTCAGTAGAGGGGTTCTGATGAACACTGAAGCTTTCTTT
abundance: few; v_gene: TRBV10-1; d_gene: -; j_gene: TRBJ2-1; CDR3aa: CASSERQSSYNEQFF; CDR3nt: TGCGCCAGCAGTGAGCGGCAGAGCTCCTACAATGAGCAGTTCTTC